A single sample gave rise to the 2 T cell receptor beta chains below, sequenced in a study of T cell responses to AZD1222 COVID-19 vaccine. Clones were read by immunoSEQ multiplex PCR, and TCRdb kept only the in-frame ones, dropping some. The sample lists 130,000 to 150,000 clones, around 83% occurring once. The source material was peripheral blood, sampled 28 days after the second AZD1222 dose. These receptors came from an adult who received the AZD1222 COVID-19 vaccine.

In regard to this clone: A read error may produce the germline difference seen at one junction end. The V and J genes are TRBV7-8 and TRBJ1-1; D ambiguous. This CDR3 comprises 12 residues. From germline, CDR1 is SGHVS and CDR2 FQNEAQ. Written as DNA, the CDR3 is TGTGCCAGCAGCCGAACCGCGGAAAACAGCCGCTTT. Translating it yields CASSRTAENSRF. Together with reference TRBV7-8 and TRBJ1-1, the CDR3 gives the full variable domain: GAGVSQSPRYKVAKRGQDVALRCDPISGHVSLFWYQQALGQGPEFLTYFQNEAQLDKSGLPSDRFFAERPEGSVSTLKIQRTQQEDSAVYLCASSRTAENSRFGQGTRLTVV.

The chain recombines TRBV19 with TRBJ1-5; 8 bases are a match to TRBD1. The CDR3 has 16 residues. Germline CDR1 reads LNHDA; CDR2 reads SQIVND (reference sequence). The V segment lost 5 bases and the J segment 6 bases; nucleotides outside the gene matches: 12. CDR3 residues: CASSQFAGGFSQPQHF. CDR3 sequence (DNA): TGTGCCAGTAGTCAATTCGCAGGGGGCTTCAGTCAGCCCCAGCATTTT.